These 19 T cell receptor beta chains share one sample of origin, sequenced in a study of tissue T cells after allogeneic stem cell transplantation. The repertoire was sequenced with immunoSEQ multiplex PCR; TCRdb's copy has only in-frame clones and lacks some. The top ten clones hold roughly 2% of a sample with 25,000 or so clones, 91% of them seen once. Here the sequenced sample was blood, taken before transplantation. Receptor source: a male donor aged 60 or over who later had graft-versus-host disease after an allogeneic stem cell transplant.

The chain employs TRBV19 and TRBJ1-4; 10 bases fit TRBD1. Unmatched junction bases numbered 4, after V lost 5 bases and J lost 7 bases. CDR1 and CDR2 (germline): LNHDA, SQIVND (reference sequence). The CDR3 is 14 amino acids. CDR3 sequence (DNA): TGTGCCAGTAGTGAGGACAGGGGGGCTGAAAAACTGTTTTTT. Translated: CASSEDRGAEKLFF.

The sample holds one count of this clone. The CDR3 sequence: CASSQDNGKETQYF. For the CDR3, the DNA is TGTGCCAGCAGCCAAGATAACGGGAAAGAGACCCAGTACTTC. The chain combines TRBV3-1 (or the pseudogene TRBV3-2) with TRBJ2-5; weak D call: TRBD2 (5 bases). This CDR3 has 14 amino acids. Deletions cut 0 bases from V and 3 bases from J, with 8 bases between. Germline CDR1 reads LGHDT; CDR2 reads YNNKEL (reference sequence).

V and J are TRBV3-1 (or the pseudogene TRBV3-2) and TRBJ2-5; a weak D match, TRBD1 (6 bases). The CDR3 length is 15 residues. Trimming stripped 4 bases from V and 3 bases from J, with 15 bases between. The germline V gene has CDR1 LGHDT and CDR2 YNNKEL (reference sequence). The CDR3 here is CASSLTGLTKETQYF. In DNA form, the CDR3 reads TGTGCCAGCAGCCTCACAGGGTTGACAAAAGAGACCCAGTACTTC.

The chain links TRBV7-2 to TRBJ2-7; 11 positions agree with TRBD1. This CDR3 is 16 amino acids long. V lost 0 bases, J lost 3 bases, and 4 bases stayed unmatched. Germline V lookup: CDR1 SGHTA, CDR2 FQGNSA. The CDR3 sequence is CASSLAGTGGNYEQYF. In DNA form, the CDR3 reads TGTGCCAGCAGCTTAGCTGGGACAGGGGGAAACTACGAGCAGTACTTC.

The chain recombines TRBV30 with TRBJ2-3; D unresolved. The CDR3 runs 14 residues. CDR1 is GTSNPN, CDR2 SVGIG, per germline (reference sequence). V was trimmed by 4 bases and J by 1 base, leaving 12 bases between them. The CDR3 bases are TGTGCCTGGACCTTCGGATTTGGCACAGATACGCAGTATTTT. Its protein product is CAWTFGFGTDTQYF.

The chain uses TRBV2 and TRBJ2-5, with 7 nucleotides matching TRBD1. From germline, CDR1 is SNHLY and CDR2 FYNNEI. CDR3 length equals 14 residues. V shed 5 bases and J 4 bases; nucleotides not matched to a gene: 7. CDR3 region: CASSLGQSGETQYF. DNA for the CDR3: TGTGCCAGCAGTTTGGGACAGTCGGGAGAGACCCAGTACTTC.

This sequence joins TRBV2 and TRBJ1-1; D is perhaps TRBD1 (5 bases). Per the germline V gene, CDR1 is SNHLY and CDR2 is FYNNEI. This CDR3 is built from 14 residues. Trimming cost V 7 bases and J 5 bases, with 17 bases left between them. CDR3 region: CASTEAGGRTEAFF. The CDR3 DNA is TGTGCCAGCACCGAAGCTGGGGGGAGGACTGAAGCTTTCTTT.

This chain links TRBV2 with TRBJ2-3; D is ambiguous. CDR3 length: 14 amino acids. V lost 4 bases and J lost 0, with 8 bases in between. Germline values: CDR1 SNHLY, CDR2 FYNNEI. The CDR3 reads CASSATRSTDTQYF. Written as DNA, the CDR3 is TGTGCCAGCAGTGCCACTCGGAGCACAGATACGCAGTATTTT.

The chain is built from TRBV3-1 (or the pseudogene TRBV3-2) and TRBJ1-2; TRBD1 is a possible D gene (5 bases). This CDR3 contains 13 residues. The V gene's germline CDR1 is LGHDT and CDR2 YNNKEL (reference sequence). Trimming left V 5 bases short and J 1 base short, with 8 bases between. The CDR3 sequence is CASSETVNYGYTF. CDR3 DNA sequence: TGTGCCAGCAGCGAGACAGTTAACTATGGCTACACCTTC.

This chain joins TRBV12-5 and TRBJ1-1; TRBD1 aligns across 9 bases. The germline V gene encodes CDR1 LGHNT and CDR2 FRNRAP. With V trimmed by 6 bases and J by 8 bases, 7 bases remained unmatched. This CDR3 contains 13 residues. CDR3 loop: CASGIDRGGEAFF. CDR3 coding DNA: TGTGCTAGTGGAATCGACAGGGGGGGCGAAGCTTTCTTT.

V and J are TRBV20-1 and TRBJ2-3; the D gene is possibly TRBD2 (7 bases). CDR3 size: 14 residues. Germline loops: CDR1 DFQATT, CDR2 SNEGSKA (reference sequence). Trimming took off 3 bases at V and 0 bases at J, with 10 bases between the two ends. This CDR3 reads CSASGGASTDTQYF. As DNA, the CDR3 is TGCAGTGCTAGTGGGGGGGCTAGCACAGATACGCAGTATTTT.

The rearrangement joins TRBV7-8 to TRBJ1-2; D gene uncertain. Germline assignment: CDR1 SGHVS and CDR2 FQNEAQ. This CDR3 spans 14 amino acids. V was shortened by 5 bases and J by 0 bases, with 10 bases between the two germline ends. The CDR3 DNA sequence: TGTGCCAGCAGCCTCCGGGTTCCTAACTATGGCTACACCTTC. Translation: CASSLRVPNYGYTF.

The DNA of the CDR3 is TGTGCCAGCAGCTTAGTGGGGCAGGGGATTCCCTATGGCTACACCTTC. Translation gives CASSLVGQGIPYGYTF. The chain recombines TRBV7-9 with TRBJ1-2; D perhaps matches TRBD1 (6 bases). This CDR3 region has 16 residues. With 1 base removed from V and 4 bases from J, the gap between germline ends came to 16 bases. Germline loops: CDR1 SEHNR, CDR2 FQNEAQ (reference sequence). Full variable domain (missing parts from reference TRBV7-9 and TRBJ1-2): DTGVSQNPRHKITKRGQNVTFRCDPISEHNRLYWYRQTLGQGPEFLTYFQNEAQLEKSRLLSDRFSAERPKGSFSTLEIQRTEQGDSAMYLCASSLVGQGIPYGYTFGSGTRLTVV.

This chain joins TRBV2 and TRBJ2-1; D is tentatively TRBD1 or TRBD2 (6 bases each). This CDR3 spans 14 amino acids. The ends were cut back, 7 bases at V and 5 bases at J, with 15 bases in the middle. Germline CDR1 is SNHLY and CDR2 is FYNNEI. CDR3 bases: TGTGCCAGCAAGGGGGGCTTCCCCAACAATGAGCAGTTCTTC. This codes for CASKGGFPNNEQFF.

The chain has TRBV2 and TRBJ2-7, with TRBD2 matching 9 bases. Trimming cost V 6 bases and J 0 bases; bases outside gene matches: 3. CDR1 and CDR2 (germline): SNHLY, FYNNEI. The CDR3 totals 14 residues. CDR3: CASRLTSGSYEQYF. The DNA of the CDR3 is TGTGCCAGCAGACTGACTAGCGGCTCCTACGAGCAGTACTTC.

Only one count was recorded for this clone. This rearrangement joins TRBV13 to TRBJ2-4; 12 nucleotides match TRBD2. CDR3 length equals 17 residues. Germline CDR1 is PRHDT and CDR2 is FYEKMQ (reference sequence). After removal of 3 bases from V and 2 bases from J, the junction contained 5 bases not matched to a gene. The CDR3 reads CASSFLAGGLSKNIQYF. For the CDR3, the DNA is TGTGCCAGCAGCTTCCTAGCGGGAGGGCTTTCCAAAAACATTCAGTACTTC.

This clone was seen just once. This chain joins TRBV7-2 and TRBJ2-1; 8 nucleotides agree with TRBD2. Germline V CDR1 and CDR2: SGHTA, FQGNSA. Trimming at V came to 5 bases and at J to 1 base, leaving 10 bases not matched to a gene. The CDR3 is made up of 17 amino acids. The CDR3 here is CASSLAVASGSYNEQFF. The CDR3 DNA follows: TGTGCCAGCAGCCTGGCGGTGGCTAGCGGGTCCTACAATGAGCAGTTCTTC.

V gene TRBV7-3 combines with J gene TRBJ1-2, with a possible D match to TRBD1 (5 bases). Germline CDR1 reads SGHTA; CDR2 reads FQGTGA. This CDR3 spans 16 amino acids. Trimming removed 7 bases at V and 2 bases at J, with 20 bases between. The CDR3 protein is CASTLALTRENYGYTF. The CDR3, as DNA: TGTGCCAGCACTCTCGCGCTTACCAGGGAAAACTATGGCTACACCTTC.

DNA for the CDR3: TGTGCCAGCAGTTACTTAAGCTGGGCAGGGGCCCACACAGATACGCAGTATTTT. It translates to CASSYLSWAGAHTDTQYF. V and J are TRBV6-2 or TRBV6-3 and TRBJ2-3, with D perhaps matching TRBD1 (6 bases). The germline gives CDR1 MNHEY, CDR2 SVGEGT. Trimming removed 1 base from V and 2 bases from J, with 19 bases in between. The CDR3 extends over 18 amino acids.